The source of this T cell receptor beta chain is a study of T cells in Graves' hyperthyroidism and ophthalmopathy (dated by TCRdb to about 2019). Study-level background: Peripheral blood was sampled at the time of initial diagnosis, prior to any treatment. TCR V-J signatures able to tell the groups apart were searched for in a discovery cohort of 95 or so patients, of whom around 43 had Graves' ophthalmopathy and around 56 had stable Graves' hyperthyroidism. An independent validation cohort of about 19 hyperthyroidism patients and about 16 patients who later progressed to ophthalmopathy tested prospective prediction of ophthalmopathy. For training and testing, the approximately 97 patients in the discovery cohort were randomly divided in a 7:3 ratio. In addition, the study compared T-cell repertoires in thyroid tissue and in blood from roughly six Graves' hyperthyroidism patients. After blood sampling, hyperthyroidism patients were treated with methimazole at a starting dose of 30 mg daily, and ophthalmopathy patients were treated with high-dose intravenous methylprednisolone. The paper reports TCR Vbeta CDR3 sequencing of some 140 peripheral blood samples: around 45 ophthalmopathy, roughly 80 hyperthyroidism and around 17 progressor patients.

This clonotype appeared many times. Its target antigen remains unknown. No quality values exist for individual bases; no much larger clone is one base distant. The TCR beta CDR3 regions were amplified from the RNA transcripts. For the first round of RT-PCR on the TCR CDR3, the HTBI primer set was used together with the Qiagen OneStep RT-PCR kit. Libraries were constructed in a second round of multiplex PCR, after which size selection and purification were performed. Sequencing of the libraries was done on an Illumina HiSeq2000 using paired-end 100 bp reads. The study's own analysis went as follows. SOAPnuke was used to process the raw data, with reads discarded if the reads contained adapters or uncalled bases, had a mean Phred below 15, or lacked an exact constant-primer or identifier match. COPE v1.2.5 was used to merge the high-quality paired reads, and each unique nucleotide sequence was defined as a clonotype. MiTCR v1.1 was used to align the clonotypes against IMGT TRBV, TRBD and TRBJ reference segments. Analysis was restricted to V-J combinations with a frequency above 0.0001, which covered 99% to 99.2% of repertoires. The TCS score was defined as the ratio of F50 (clonal expansion) to E x V (chaos), calculated using BLOSUM62-based TCRdist between CDR3 peptides within each V-J. Welch's t-statistics and random forest reduced roughly 500 V-J features to about 12, which were used in a naive Bayes classifier (R e1071). The Morisita-Horn index was used to measure how similar the thyroid and blood repertoires were. The public reads were run again by TCRdb, first through fastp at Q25 and then through MiXCR, and only productive beta chains were kept. Entries that share a CDR3 protein sequence are merged under the most common genes and DNA. TCRdb, not the original authors, processed these V and J calls. Recorded for this sample are nearly 750,000 distinct CDR3 sequences; over 35% of them occurred a single time. The ten largest clonotypes hold less than 35% of the sample.

A patient counted as having stable Graves' hyperthyroidism if no progression to ophthalmopathy occurred over 18 months of follow-up. Hyperthyroidism patients were newly diagnosed, with disease duration under 2 months, and aged 18 to 65 years. Exclusion was applied to patients with uncontrolled infections, other autoimmune diseases, pregnancy or lactation. Diagnoses were based on clinical symptoms, serum thyroxine and TRAb, thyroid ultrasound and orbital computed tomography. PBMCs were separated from under 12 ml of fresh peripheral blood using Ficoll-Paque density gradient centrifugation. Total RNA was extracted using Trizol reagent, and RNA quality was assessed on an Agilent 2100 Bioanalyzer. What the study reported, not specific to this receptor: In validation, the model predicted progression to ophthalmopathy with around 71% sensitivity and approximately 78% specificity, a median of around six months before onset. Most expanded thyroid clonotypes (frequency above 0.001) were also found in blood, which suggests that blood repertoires may mirror thyroid immune responses. No statistical method was used to set the sample size in advance, and investigators knew the group allocation. A 13 V-J signature model separated ophthalmopathy from stable hyperthyroidism, with 87.88% sensitivity and roughly 81% specificity in cross-validation and 80%/75% in testing.

From the cysteine through the phenylalanine, the CDR3 covers 11 amino acids. Only CDR3 DNA remains: 33 bases, in frame from the first base. The V end loses 6 bases and the J end loses 6 bases, and a stretch of 8 bases separates them. Per the germline V gene (reference sequence), SEHNR is the CDR1 and FQNEAQ is the CDR2. This receptor chain uses TRBV7-9 and TRBJ1-1, with the D gene not clear enough to name. The sample was blood. The sequence derives from a middle-aged woman with Graves' hyperthyroidism. CDR3 loop: CASRLSAEAFF. The nucleotides are TGTGCCAGCAGACTGTCGGCTGAAGCTTTCTTT.